A single sample is the source of the 3 T cell receptor beta chains below, sequenced in a study of blood T cells in healthy people across ages. PCR was performed a second time for about 7 to 11 cycles using a sample-barcoded 5' primer and a J-beta primer mix. TCRdb passed the 5' RACE reads through MiXCR, listing each CDR3 protein once. The data hold hundreds of thousands of distinct CDR3 sequences, with around 21% observed a single time. The sample was blood. The origin of the receptors is a man between 65 and 85 years old in good health.

This clonotype was observed a handful of times. The chain employs TRBV7-8 and TRBJ2-5; 7 nucleotides agree with TRBD2. The germline V gene has CDR1 SGHVS and CDR2 FQNEAQ. The CDR3 is 16 residues long. V was pared by 2 bases and J by 4 bases, with 10 bases of the junction left unmatched. CDR3 sequence: CASSLSGGRGSETQYF. DNA of the CDR3: TGTGCCAGCAGCTTAAGCGGTGGGAGGGGTTCAGAGACCCAGTACTTC.

The rearrangement links TRBV25-1 to TRBJ1-2, with 10 positions matching TRBD1. The CDR3 runs 14 residues. V lost 5 bases, J lost 8 bases, and 8 bases stayed unmatched. Germline loops: CDR1 MGHDK, CDR2 SYGVNS. For the CDR3, the DNA is TGTGCCAGCAGTTTCACCGGGACAGGGGACGGCTACACCTTC. Translated: CASSFTGTGDGYTF.

This clonotype was seen a handful of times. V is TRBV5-1 and J is TRBJ2-7; D might be TRBD2 (6 bases). Germline CDR1 reads SGHRS; CDR2 reads YFSETQ. V lost 2 bases and J lost 1, with 13 bases in between. The CDR3 runs to 15 residues. The CDR3 protein is CASSFLGGGSYEQYF. CDR3 sequence (DNA): TGCGCCAGCAGCTTCTTGGGAGGTGGGTCCTACGAGCAGTACTTC.